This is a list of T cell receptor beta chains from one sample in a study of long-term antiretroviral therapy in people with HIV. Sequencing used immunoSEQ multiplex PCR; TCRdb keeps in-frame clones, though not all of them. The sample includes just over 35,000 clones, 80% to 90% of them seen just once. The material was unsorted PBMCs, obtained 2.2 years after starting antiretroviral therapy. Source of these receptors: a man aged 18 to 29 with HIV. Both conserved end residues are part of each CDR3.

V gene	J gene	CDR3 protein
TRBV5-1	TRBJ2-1	CASSLAGTGRNEQFF
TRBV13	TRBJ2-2	CASSLVDTGELFF
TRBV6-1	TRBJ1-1	CASNPSSTEAFF
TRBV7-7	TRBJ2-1	CASSPSGLNNEQFF
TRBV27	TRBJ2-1	CASSLLLARNEQFF
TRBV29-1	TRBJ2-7	CSVEYHGGEWYEQYF
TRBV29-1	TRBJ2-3	CSVEGGLAGSTDTQYF
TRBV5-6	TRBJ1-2	CASSTRTGLAYGYTF
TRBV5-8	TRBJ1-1	CASSQRTGRNTEAFF
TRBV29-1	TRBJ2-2	CSGPGTGNTGELFF
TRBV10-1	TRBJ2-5	CASSESKRTSGSRETQYF
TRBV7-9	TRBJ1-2	CASSLSGSGDGYTF
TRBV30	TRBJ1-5	CAWSPQDNQPQHF
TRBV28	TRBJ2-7	CASSGDGSSYEQYF
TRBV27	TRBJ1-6	CASSLWGQGSSPLHF
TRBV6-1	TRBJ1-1	CASSVGGGNTEAFF
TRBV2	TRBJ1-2	CASSDRVIYGYTF
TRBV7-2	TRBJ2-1	CASSLGPSPLEQFF
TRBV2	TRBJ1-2	CATSGTQTNYGYTF
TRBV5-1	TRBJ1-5	CASSLAGGNQPQHF
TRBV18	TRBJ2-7	CASSPRADLDEQYF
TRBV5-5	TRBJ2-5	CASSGPSGRGGQETQYF
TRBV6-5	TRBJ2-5	CASSYRADQETQYF
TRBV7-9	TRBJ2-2	CASSHQSGHRTGELFF
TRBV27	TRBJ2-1	CASSPLGLAGDEQFF
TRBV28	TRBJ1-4	CASSLSPSRGKLFF
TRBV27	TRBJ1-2	CASSLTGNYGYTF
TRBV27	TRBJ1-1	CASSLEGLRTEAFF
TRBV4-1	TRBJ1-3	CASSIRESSGNTIYF
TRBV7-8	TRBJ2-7	CASSLTSGRTYEQYF
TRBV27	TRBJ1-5	CASILKTGQPQHF
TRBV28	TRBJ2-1	CASSSQTSGANEQFF